This T cell receptor (beta chain) was sequenced in a study of T cells in Graves' hyperthyroidism and ophthalmopathy. General study points: The model forecast ophthalmopathy, anticipating it by a median approximately 6.2 months before onset. The blood repertoire included most of the expanded thyroid clonotypes above 0.001.

For this clonotype: Its antigen is still unknown.

V was pared by 5 bases and J by 11 bases, with 25 bases between. From germline, CDR1 is SGHTA and CDR2 FQGTGA. The CDR3 consists of 16 residues. Amplification yielded TCR beta CDR3 regions, with RNA transcripts as the source. The HTBI primer set was used in a first-round RT-PCR of the TCR CDR3. TCRdb reprocessed the multiplex PCR reads via MiXCR and lists one record per CDR3 protein. The table records about 610,000 distinct CDR3 sequences, around 42% of them present only once. Recently diagnosed hyperthyroidism of less than 2 months' duration affected patients aged 18 to 65. Reasons for excluding patients were uncontrolled infection, other autoimmune disease, pregnancy or lactation.

The V call is TRBV7-3, the J call TRBJ1-5, with D uncertain. This clonotype was obtained from a woman under 30 with Graves' hyperthyroidism. Input material: peripheral blood or thyroid tissue (not recorded which). CDR3 sequence (DNA): TGTGCCAGCAGCCCGGCAGTTGCGGGAGGGCGGGAGACCCAGCATTTT. Its translation: CASSPAVAGGRETQHF.